This T cell receptor beta chain was documented in a study of shared clonotypes between healthy human individuals. General study findings and limits: Compared with memory subsets, naive subsets generally had larger estimated richness.

A note on this clone: Its specificity is unknown.

The donor population consisted of healthy HIV-negative adults with no recent acute infections or vaccinations. The table came from immunoSEQ multiplex PCR; TCRdb's copy has only in-frame clones and leaves some out. This table holds millions of clones, roughly 95% found once. This CDR3 spans 16 amino acids. Trimming stripped 1 base from V and 4 bases from J, with 14 bases between. CDR1 is SEHNR and CDR2 is FQNEAQ in the germline V gene (reference sequence). The chain has TRBV7-9 and TRBJ2-1; maybe TRBD2 (6 bases). Sample: naive CD4+ T cells sorted from blood. Subset given: CD45RA+ positively selected. This sequence was found in a man between 18 and 29 years old in good health. This chain's CDR3 is CASSLGSSRGYNEQFF. The DNA of the CDR3 is TGTGCCAGCAGCTTAGGTTCTAGCCGGGGGTACAATGAGCAGTTCTTC.